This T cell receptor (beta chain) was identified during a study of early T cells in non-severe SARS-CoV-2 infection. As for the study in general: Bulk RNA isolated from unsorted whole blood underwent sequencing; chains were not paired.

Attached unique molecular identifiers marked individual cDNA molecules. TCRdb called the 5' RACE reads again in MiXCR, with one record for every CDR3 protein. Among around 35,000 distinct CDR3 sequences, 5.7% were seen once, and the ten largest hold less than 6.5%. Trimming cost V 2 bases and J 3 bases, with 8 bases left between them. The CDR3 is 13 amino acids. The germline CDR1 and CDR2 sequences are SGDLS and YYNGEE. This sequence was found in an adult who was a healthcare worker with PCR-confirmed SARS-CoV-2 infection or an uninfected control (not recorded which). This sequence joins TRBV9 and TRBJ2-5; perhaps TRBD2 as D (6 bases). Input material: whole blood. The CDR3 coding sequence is TGTGCCAGCAGCGTGGGGACTGAAGAGACCCAGTACTTC. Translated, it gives CASSVGTEETQYF. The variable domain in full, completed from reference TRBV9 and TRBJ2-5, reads DSGVTQTPKHLITATGQRVTLRCSPRSGDLSVYWYQQSLDQGLQFLIQYYNGEERAKGNILERFSAQQFPDLHSELNLSSLELGDSALYFCASSVGTEETQYFGPGTRLLVL.